What follows are 2 T cell receptor beta chains derived from one specimen sequenced in a study of cytomegalovirus exposure and HLA in healthy donors. It was with 60 Vbeta and 13 Jbeta primers that the PCR ran. TCRdb's copy holds only in-frame clones and misses some; the assay was immunoSEQ multiplex PCR. Of about 86,000 clones detected, around 79% appear once; the ten largest clones hold roughly 14%. Sequencing was carried out using PBMCs. These receptors came from a woman aged 35 to 49 in good health and CMV-seropositive.

A single count supports this clone. The CDR3 reads CASSVPSSGSTGNEQFF. The CDR3 DNA is TGTGCCAGTAGTGTCCCTAGTAGCGGGAGCACAGGGAATGAGCAGTTCTTC. The gene calls are TRBV19 and TRBJ2-1; 9 bases are a match to TRBD2. Per germline, CDR1 LNHDA and CDR2 SQIVND (reference sequence). Germline trimming cut 5 bases from V and 7 bases from J; bases unmatched to any gene: 15. The length of the CDR3 is 17 residues.

V is TRBV5-6 and J is TRBJ1-5, with 9 bases that match TRBD1. Trimming removed 10 bases from V and 5 bases from J; junction bases left unmatched: 16. The germline V gene has CDR1 SGHDT and CDR2 YYEEEE. There are 16 residues in the CDR3. The CDR3 coding sequence is TGTGCCGCCTCCGGGGGGACAGGGTTCAGGGATCAGCCCCAGCATTTT. It encodes CAASGGTGFRDQPQHF.